This T cell receptor beta chain was identified in a study of neurological immune-mediated disorders. This clonotype has ten or more counts. Trimming pared 0 bases from V and 5 bases from J, leaving 14 bases between. The germline V gene has CDR1 LNHNV and CDR2 YYDKDF (reference sequence). CDR3 length: 15 residues. TCRdb fed the 5' RACE reads into MiXCR, producing one record per CDR3 protein. The sample contains some 80,000 distinct CDR3 sequences, almost 6% of which appear only once. The time point: longitudinal time-point 2. The source material was PBMCs. The chain uses TRBV15 and TRBJ2-7; no definite D call. The TCR comes from a woman in her fifties or sixties with multiple sclerosis. The CDR3 here is CATSRELAGRNEQYF. The CDR3 DNA sequence: TGTGCCACCAGCAGAGAATTGGCAGGCCGGAACGAGCAGTACTTC.